This T cell receptor beta chain was sequenced during a study of control samples from healthy donors and cancer patients (dated by TCRdb to the early 2020s). The library was built by means of the immunoSEQ multiplex PCR assay. TCRdb holds this immuneACCESS table with in-frame rearrangements only. Some clones are missing; in checked studies, unresolved V genes explain under half, and the rest has no known cause. The sample table shows 100,000 to 150,000 clones, and about 90% are seen once. The top ten hold roughly 2% of the sample. The germline V gene specifies SGHRS as CDR1 and YFSETQ as CDR2. Including the terminal cysteine and phenylalanine, the CDR3 comprises 14 residues. Only the CDR3 region is kept as DNA, spanning 42 bases read in frame from base 1. V loses 0 bases of germline sequence and J loses 5 bases, and the interval between the two ends is 10 bases. Details on this clone: What this receptor recognizes is not known. Base qualities are not recorded, but no much larger clone differs from it by a single base.

This receptor chain uses TRBV5-1 and TRBJ2-3, with the D gene not clear enough to name. Sequences were obtained from blood. The sequence was obtained from a man aged 18 to 30 in good health. The CDR3 protein: CASSLVNSKDTQYF. The DNA sequence is TGCGCCAGCAGCTTGGTGAACTCCAAAGATACGCAGTATTTT.